The present T cell receptor (beta chain) was sequenced within a study of CD8 T cells in ankylosing spondylitis. Whole-study findings and limits: Clones linked to disease were reported to show significant enrichment in matched ankylosing spondylitis synovial fluid. Researchers report that disease-linked clones proved CD8+ and relatively rare in peripheral blood. Made up of under ten highly homologous variants, a TCR beta motif appeared characteristic of ankylosing spondylitis blood.

The ends were cut back, 2 bases at V and 5 bases at J, with 13 bases in the middle. The CDR3 loop spans 14 amino acids. Germline CDR1 reads SEHNR; CDR2 reads FQNEAQ (reference sequence). A quantitative 5'-RACE method, one with molecular barcodes, was used to make TCR beta libraries. TCRdb itself ran the 5' RACE reads through MiXCR, one entry per CDR3 protein. The table lists 150,000 to 200,000 distinct CDR3 sequences, around a sixth of them singletons. Ten or more counts support this clonotype. Its antigen remains unidentified. The chain recombines TRBV7-9 with TRBJ2-7; no definite D call. The sequenced sample consisted of blood, either unsorted or a sorted T cell fraction (not recorded which). The receptor comes from a male donor aged 10-35 years with ankylosing spondylitis or in good health (not recorded which). DNA for the CDR3: TGTGCCAGCAGCTTATTGGGGTCTGATGACGAGCAGTACTTC. Translation: CASSLLGSDDEQYF.